These 2 T cell receptor beta chains were all obtained from the same sample, sequenced in a study of blood T cell repertoires in COVID-19. TCRdb keeps only in-frame clones here, not all; method: immunoSEQ multiplex PCR. The table has about 92,000 clones, about 85% seen once. The sample consisted of peripheral blood. The receptor source for this set is an elderly man with acute or convalescent COVID-19.

The chain has TRBV4-2 and TRBJ1-3; D uncertain. The CDR3 loop spans 16 amino acids. Germline V CDR1 and CDR2: LGHNA, YNFKEQ. Trimming took off 3 bases at V and 0 bases at J, with 12 bases between the two ends. DNA for the CDR3: TGTGCCAGCAGCCATGGTGACACAGACTCTGGAAACACCATATATTTT. It codes for CASSHGDTDSGNTIYF.

This chain links TRBV18 with TRBJ1-1; 8 nucleotides match TRBD1. The CDR3 totals 16 residues. V was clipped by 1 base and J by 0 bases; unmatched bases: 4. The germline V gene encodes CDR1 KGHSH and CDR2 LQKENI. CDR3 sequence reads: CASSPLTGGLNTEAFF. As DNA, the CDR3 is TGTGCCAGCTCACCACTCACAGGGGGGCTGAACACTGAAGCTTTCTTT.